A selection of T cell receptor beta chains follows, all from one sample in a study of cytomegalovirus exposure and HLA in healthy donors. The method was immunoSEQ multiplex PCR; TCRdb's version includes in-frame clones alone and lacks a portion of them. The repertoire holds roughly 140,000 clones, approximately 60% seen once, with roughly 7% in the top ten. Sequencing was carried out using PBMCs. The receptors shown here come from a woman in her fifties or sixties in good health and CMV-seropositive. The CDR3 runs from the conserved cysteine through the conserved F or W. Each record gives: clone size, D gene, J gene, V gene, CDR3 DNA, CDR3 protein. D genes are given only for firm matches. The size of a clone is reported for some rows only, either as once, few or many, or as a class for expanded clones.

NA | NA | TRBJ2-1 | TRBV5-4 | TGTGCCAGCAGCTTGATGCAGTATGAGCAGTTCTTC | CASSLMQYEQFF
NA | TRBD1 | TRBJ1-1 | TRBV5-1 | TGCGCCAGCAGCGCGGGGGGACAGGGAAACACTGAAGCTTTCTTT | CASSAGGQGNTEAFF
NA | TRBD2 | TRBJ2-1 | TRBV6-6 | TGTGCCAGCAGGCACGGAGGACTAGCGACCTACAATGAGCAGTTCTTC | CASRHGGLATYNEQFF
NA | NA | TRBJ1-1 | TRBV4-1 | TGCGCCAGCAGCCAAGTCCGCGGGGGGGACCGGAACACTGAAGCTTTCTTT | CASSQVRGGDRNTEAFF
few | NA | TRBJ1-1 | TRBV5-4 | TGTGCCAGCAGCACCAGGGTACCGGGCACTGAAGCTTTCTTT | CASSTRVPGTEAFF
NA | TRBD1 | TRBJ1-2 | TRBV13 | TGTGCCAGCAGCCCGGTGGGACAGGGGTCCTATGGCTACACCTTC | CASSPVGQGSYGYTF
NA | TRBD2 | TRBJ2-3 | TRBV9 | TGTGCCAGCAGCGGGCTAGCGGGAGATACGCAGTATTTT | CASSGLAGDTQYF
NA | NA | TRBJ1-1 | TRBV28 | TGTGCCAGCAGTTTGAGGGGGGGTTTGGCAACTGAAGCTTTCTTT | CASSLRGGLATEAFF
NA | NA | TRBJ1-2 | TRBV30 | TGTGCCTGGAGTCGCCCGGGAGAAGGCTACACCTTC | CAWSRPGEGYTF
NA | NA | TRBJ1-5 | TRBV21-1 | TGTGCCAGCAGCCCCAGGGGGTACCACCCTCAGCCCCAGCATTTT | CASSPRGYHPQPQHF
NA | TRBD2 | TRBJ2-2 | TRBV28 | TGTGCCAGCAGTTTACTAGCGGGAGGGCCGGGCGGGGAGCTGTTTTTT | CASSLLAGGPGGELFF
NA | NA | TRBJ2-7 | TRBV6-1 | TGTGCCAGCAGTGAAGGAAGGGAGCAACAGTACTTC | CASSEGREQQYF
NA | NA | TRBJ2-7 | TRBV4-1 | TGCGCCAGCAGTCCAACAGGATCCTACGAGCAGTACTTC | CASSPTGSYEQYF
NA | TRBD2 | TRBJ2-5 | TRBV19 | TGTGCCAGTAGTATAGGTGGAGCGGGGACCCAAGAGACCCAGTACTTC | CASSIGGAGTQETQYF